The 32 T cell receptor beta chains below come from one sample, sequenced in a study of blood T cell repertoires in COVID-19 (dated by TCRdb to 2018 to 2021). Receptors were amplified or captured by the immunoSEQ multiplex PCR assay. TCRdb retrieved this table from immuneACCESS and kept in-frame rearrangements only. Not all clones are present; in checked studies, unresolved V genes account for under half, and no reason is known for the remainder. The sample includes some 150,000 clones, with roughly 84% observed a single time. About 2.7% of the sample is held by the ten biggest clonotypes. The sequenced material came from peripheral blood. Every receptor here comes from a human donor with acute or convalescent COVID-19. The donor label of this sample is uncertain.

The CDR3 coding sequence is TGTGCCTGGAGGGGACAGTCGGTAGGAAACACCATATATTTT. Its protein product is CAWRGQSVGNTIYF. V and J are TRBV30 and TRBJ1-3; 7 nucleotides line up with TRBD1. Unmatched junction bases numbered 6, after V lost 3 bases and J lost 4 bases. The CDR3 length is 14 residues. The germline gives CDR1 GTSNPN, CDR2 SVGIG (reference sequence).

The chain links TRBV5-4 to TRBJ1-6; tentatively, D is TRBD1 (6 bases). CDR3 length equals 16 residues. CDR1 and CDR2 from the germline V gene are SGHNT and YYREEE (reference sequence). V was cut by 0 bases and J by 9 bases, with 16 bases left in between. CDR3 DNA: TGTGCCAGCAGCTTGGAGGGGACACCCTCTAGTTCACCCCTCCACTTT. Translated, it gives CASSLEGTPSSSPLHF.

The chain links TRBV27 to TRBJ1-2; TRBD1 agrees at 11 bases. Looked up from germline, CDR1 is MNHEY and CDR2 is SMNVEV (reference sequence). The CDR3 is 16 residues long. J lost 6 bases, V lost 4 bases, and 10 bases had no gene match. This CDR3 reads CASSSARTGGANGYTF. DNA for the CDR3: TGTGCCAGCAGTTCAGCCCGGACAGGGGGCGCAAATGGCTACACCTTC.

This clone was recorded only once. The chain combines TRBV18 with TRBJ1-1; D is perhaps TRBD1 (5 bases). The germline V and J ends were trimmed by 3 bases and 0 bases, with 17 bases remaining between them. Germline V gene lookup returns CDR1 KGHSH and CDR2 LQKENI. This CDR3 region has 17 residues. CDR3 residues: CASSPYRMRGMNTEAFF. The CDR3 DNA reads TGTGCCAGCTCACCCTACAGGATGCGGGGGATGAACACTGAAGCTTTCTTT.

V gene TRBV7-9 combines with J gene TRBJ2-3; D ambiguous. The ends were cut back, 1 base at V and 3 bases at J, with 11 bases in the middle. CDR3 length equals 15 residues. Germline V CDR1 and CDR2: SEHNR, FQNEAQ (reference sequence). DNA for the CDR3: TGTGCCAGCAGCTTAGGGTCAGTTCTGACAGATACGCAGTATTTT. This encodes CASSLGSVLTDTQYF.

The CDR3 sequence: CASRSGSWNEQYF. The CDR3 region has the DNA TGTGCCAGCCGAAGCGGGAGTTGGAACGAGCAGTACTTC. The chain combines TRBV28 with TRBJ2-7; the match to TRBD2 covers 8 bases. Germline V CDR1 and CDR2: MDHEN, SYDVKM. The CDR3 contains 13 residues. Trimming took 8 bases from V and 5 from J; bases not matched to a gene: 8.

This clone was counted once. The chain is built from TRBV29-1 and TRBJ2-7, with 10 bases lining up with TRBD2. CDR3 length: 13 amino acids. CDR1 and CDR2 from the germline V gene are SQVTM and ANQGSEA. Losses at the gene ends were 4 bases for V and 6 bases for J; bases not matched to a gene: 6. CDR3 nucleotides: TGCAGCGTTGGGGCTAGCGGGGGTGGCGAGCAGTACTTC. As protein: CSVGASGGGEQYF.

The gene calls are TRBV19 and TRBJ1-4; tentative D call: TRBD1 (6 bases). CDR3 length equals 15 residues. The germline gives CDR1 LNHDA, CDR2 SQIVND (reference sequence). V was cut by 3 bases and J by 5 bases, with 13 bases left in between. Here the CDR3 reads CASSINREPNEKLFF. As DNA, the CDR3 is TGTGCCAGTAGTATTAACAGGGAACCAAATGAAAAACTGTTTTTT.

The chain is built from TRBV7-9 and TRBJ1-6; the D is unclear. The germline CDR1 and CDR2 sequences are SEHNR and FQNEAQ (reference sequence). The CDR3 is 13 residues long. V shed 5 bases and J shed 8 bases, with 10 bases lying between them. The CDR3 protein is CASSAILDSPLHF. The DNA of the CDR3 is TGTGCCAGCAGCGCGATTCTAGATTCACCCCTCCACTTT. Supplemented by reference TRBV7-9 and TRBJ1-6, the full variable domain reads DTGVSQNPRHKITKRGQNVTFRCDPISEHNRLYWYRQTLGQGPEFLTYFQNEAQLEKSRLLSDRFSAERPKGSFSTLEIQRTEQGDSAMYLCASSAILDSPLHFGNGTRLTVT.

This clone appeared a few times. V and J are TRBV6-5 and TRBJ2-7; weak D call: TRBD1 (6 bases). Germline V gene sequence: CDR1 MNHEY, CDR2 SVGAGI. The CDR3 consists of 14 residues. The V end lost 7 bases, the J end lost 6 bases, and 19 bases lay between the germline ends. The CDR3 region is CASKSQGGISEQYF. The CDR3, as DNA: TGTGCCAGCAAGAGCCAAGGGGGAATAAGCGAGCAGTACTTC.

The V and J genes are TRBV30 and TRBJ1-2; no clear D gene. Trimming left V 1 base short and J 8 bases short, with 11 bases between. CDR1 and CDR2 from the germline V gene are GTSNPN and SVGIG (reference sequence). The CDR3 is 12 residues long. The DNA for the CDR3 is TGTGCCTGGAGTGAAGCACAGAAAGGCTACACCTTC. Translated: CAWSEAQKGYTF.

This chain joins TRBV5-4 and TRBJ2-1; maybe TRBD1 (6 bases). V was clipped by 2 bases and J by 8 bases, with 17 bases between them. Germline CDR1 and CDR2: SGHNT and YYREEE (reference sequence). CDR3 length: 15 residues. CDR3 amino acids: CASSFPQGSMDEQFF. For the CDR3, the DNA is TGTGCCAGCAGCTTCCCACAGGGCAGTATGGATGAGCAGTTCTTC.

The rearrangement joins TRBV16 to TRBJ2-2; D remains unclear. The CDR3 runs 14 residues. Germline V lookup: CDR1 KGHSY, CDR2 FQNENV. Trimming pared 2 bases from V and 7 bases from J, leaving 11 bases between. CDR3 coding DNA: TGTGCCAGCAGCCAAACCAGCGTTCGCGGGGAGCTGTTTTTT. This codes for CASSQTSVRGELFF.

The sample holds one count of this clone. The gene calls are TRBV5-1 and TRBJ2-7; 10 nucleotides align to TRBD2. The V segment lost 0 bases and the J segment 4 bases; nucleotides outside the gene matches: 4. The germline gives CDR1 SGHRS, CDR2 YFSETQ. The CDR3 is 15 amino acids. DNA for the CDR3: TGCGCCAGCAGCTTGGGGCTAGCGGGGGAGTACGAGCAGTACTTC. Its protein product is CASSLGLAGEYEQYF.

The chain links TRBV7-2 to TRBJ2-3, with 7 bases lining up with TRBD1. The J segment lost 4 bases and the V segment lost 5 bases, leaving 9 bases of the junction unmatched. This CDR3 has 15 residues. Germline V gives CDR1 SGHTA, CDR2 FQGNSA. CDR3 region: CASSLTGQGADTQYF. The CDR3 DNA reads TGTGCCAGCAGCCTGACAGGGCAGGGCGCAGATACGCAGTATTTT.

The V and J genes are TRBV2 and TRBJ2-5; possible D gene TRBD2, 6 bases. This CDR3 is built from 16 residues. In germline, CDR1 is SNHLY, CDR2 FYNNEI. The V end lost 9 bases, the J end lost 5 bases, and 25 bases lay between the germline ends. Written as DNA, the CDR3 is TGTGCCAGTGCCACGGAAAGACTAGGAGGGGTTGAGACCCAGTACTTC. Its translation: CASATERLGGVETQYF.

V gene TRBV28 combines with J gene TRBJ2-7, with 8 bases lining up with TRBD1. V shed 6 bases and J 5 bases; nucleotides not matched to a gene: 9. There are 14 residues in the CDR3. Germline assignment: CDR1 MDHEN and CDR2 SYDVKM. For the CDR3, the DNA is TGTGCCAGCAGGGCTAGATACAGGGGGGACGAGCAGTACTTC. Residues: CASRARYRGDEQYF.

The chain is built from TRBV30 and TRBJ2-3, with D perhaps TRBD2 (6 bases). CDR1 GTSNPN and CDR2 SVGIG come from the germline V gene (reference sequence). CDR3 length: 13 residues. Between the trimmed V and J ends, which lost 3 bases and 3 bases, there was a span of 10 bases. The CDR3 region has the DNA TGTGCCTGGAGCCCGACTAGGACAGATACGCAGTATTTT. It yields the protein CAWSPTRTDTQYF.

Worth noting for this clone: One junction end disagrees with the germline gene, perhaps due to a read error. The chain links TRBV20-1 to TRBJ2-7; 10 bases line up with TRBD2. The V gene's germline CDR1 is DFQATT and CDR2 SNEGSKA (reference sequence). The CDR3 is made up of 10 amino acids. The CDR3 DNA reads as TGCAGTGCTGCGCCCGGGACTAGCGCCTTC. It translates to CSAAPGTSAF.

The chain combines TRBV6-5 with TRBJ2-1, with 9 positions matching TRBD1. This CDR3 comprises 16 residues. CDR1 is MNHEY and CDR2 is SVGAGI in the germline V gene. The ends lost 2 bases at V and 7 bases at J; junction bases unmatched: 9. The DNA of the CDR3 is TGTGCCAGCAGTTACGGGACCGGGACAGGGAGGAATGAGCAGTTCTTC. It specifies CASSYGTGTGRNEQFF.

This clone was detected only once. The V and J genes are TRBV4-1 and TRBJ2-5; maybe TRBD2 (7 bases). The CDR3 is 14 amino acids. V lost 4 bases and J 4 bases, leaving 13 bases between the germline ends. Germline-derived CDR1 and CDR2 are MGHRA and YSYEKL. The CDR3 here is CASSLGGAVETQYF. CDR3 nucleotides: TGCGCCAGCAGCCTGGGGGGGGCCGTAGAGACCCAGTACTTC.

With respect to this clone: The same CDR3 also results from other DNA sequences found in this sample. The chain uses TRBV9 and TRBJ2-5; possible D gene TRBD2, 5 bases. Germline V CDR1 and CDR2: SGDLS, YYNGEE. Trimming shortened V by 0 bases and J by 3 bases, and 6 bases separated the two germline ends. The CDR3 is made up of 13 amino acids. The CDR3 region is CASSVGGKETQYF. In DNA form, the CDR3 reads TGTGCCAGCAGCGTAGGAGGGAAAGAGACCCAGTACTTC.

This chain joins TRBV13 and TRBJ2-1, with TRBD1 identical over 9 bases. The germline CDR1 and CDR2 sequences are PRHDT and FYEKMQ (reference sequence). CDR3 length: 15 residues. J was trimmed by 4 bases and V by 7 bases; bases with no gene match: 8. The CDR3 protein is CASTHRDRVYNEQFF. The CDR3, as DNA: TGTGCCAGCACCCACCGGGACAGGGTTTACAATGAGCAGTTCTTC. The full variable domain, with the rest looked up from reference TRBV13 and TRBJ2-1, is AAGVIQSPRHLIKEKRETATLKCYPIPRHDTVYWYQQGPGQDPQFLISFYEKMQSDKGSIPDRFSAQQFSDYHSELNMSSLELGDSALYFCASTHRDRVYNEQFFGPGTRLTVL.

V and J are TRBV6-6 and TRBJ1-2, with a possible D match to TRBD1 (6 bases). Trimming pared 6 bases from V and 2 bases from J, leaving 19 bases between. Germline CDR1 MNHNY, CDR2 SVGAGI (reference sequence). CDR3 length: 16 residues. In DNA form, the CDR3 reads TGTGCCAGCAGGCCGCAACAGGGTAGGGAAAACTATGGCTACACCTTC. Translated: CASRPQQGRENYGYTF.

The CDR3 spells CASSPNSGGNTGELFF. The CDR3 DNA sequence: TGCGCCAGCAGCCCGAATAGCGGGGGAAACACCGGGGAGCTGTTTTTT. V and J are TRBV5-1 and TRBJ2-2, with 9 bases matching TRBD2. The CDR3 has 16 residues. The V gene's germline CDR1 is SGHRS and CDR2 YFSETQ. The V segment lost 4 bases and the J segment 2 bases; nucleotides outside the gene matches: 6. Based on the CDR3 plus reference TRBV5-1 and TRBJ2-2, the full variable domain is KAGVTQTPRYLIKTRGQQVTLSCSPISGHRSVSWYQQTPGQGLQFLFEYFSETQRNKGNFPGRFSGRQFSNSRSEMNVSTLELGDSALYLCASSPNSGGNTGELFFGEGSRLTVL.

The chain combines TRBV19 with TRBJ1-5; tentative D call: TRBD1 (5 bases). V lost 8 bases and J 12 bases, leaving 32 bases between the germline ends. The CDR3 totals 17 residues. CDR1 is LNHDA and CDR2 is SQIVND in the germline V gene (reference sequence). In nucleotides, the CDR3 is TGTGCCAGTGAAGTCGGAGGTTCGATTTACGGGACTAGGCTCCAGCATTTT. It translates to CASEVGGSIYGTRLQHF.

In this sample, this clone turned up a few times. This chain joins TRBV27 and TRBJ1-6; TRBD1 might be the D (5 bases). This CDR3 region has 13 residues. Germline V gives CDR1 MNHEY, CDR2 SMNVEV (reference sequence). Trimming took off 6 bases at V and 10 bases at J, with 13 bases between the two ends. For the CDR3, the DNA is TGTGCCAGCAGCTTAGGCAGGGTCTCACCCCTCCACTTT. This codes for CASSLGRVSPLHF.

The genes are TRBV6-5 and TRBJ2-2; D perhaps matches TRBD2 (6 bases). This CDR3 has 15 amino acids. Germline V gene lookup returns CDR1 MNHEY and CDR2 SVGAGI. V gave up 6 bases and J gave up 0 bases, with 11 bases separating them. The CDR3 sequence is CASRTGTSNTGELFF. The CDR3 region has the DNA TGTGCCAGCAGGACCGGGACTTCGAACACCGGGGAGCTGTTTTTT.

V is TRBV4-2 and J is TRBJ1-1; D unclear. This CDR3 region has 14 residues. V lost 0 bases and J 6 bases, leaving 11 bases between the germline ends. Germline loops: CDR1 LGHNA, CDR2 YNFKEQ. In DNA form, the CDR3 reads TGTGCCAGCAGCCAAGATTATACAGCCCCTGAAGCTTTCTTT. It encodes CASSQDYTAPEAFF.

V is TRBV5-6 and J is TRBJ1-4; 12 bases line up with TRBD1. The junction had 3 bases not matched to a gene; V was cut back by 1 base and J by 8 bases. This CDR3 has 15 amino acids. In germline, CDR1 is SGHDT, CDR2 YYEEEE. CDR3 amino acids: CASSLWDRGREKLFF. The CDR3, as DNA: TGTGCCAGCAGCTTGTGGGACAGGGGGCGGGAAAAACTGTTTTTT.

V and J are TRBV27 and TRBJ2-7, with D perhaps matching TRBD1 (6 bases). The V end was cut by 2 bases, the J end by 4 bases, with 24 bases between. The CDR3 sequence is 18 residues long. Per the germline V gene, CDR1 is MNHEY and CDR2 is SMNVEV (reference sequence). DNA for the CDR3: TGTGCCAGCAGTTTAAGAGGTCAGGGGCGTCAATCGGGATACGAGCAGTACTTC. It encodes CASSLRGQGRQSGYEQYF.

This chain joins TRBV4-2 and TRBJ1-2, with TRBD1 matching 7 bases. With V trimmed by 0 bases and J by 4 bases, 5 bases remained unmatched. There are 15 residues in the CDR3. Germline assignment: CDR1 LGHNA and CDR2 YNFKEQ. DNA for the CDR3: TGTGCCAGCAGCCAAGACCCGGGACAGTCCTATGGCTACACCTTC. Its protein is CASSQDPGQSYGYTF.